Listed below are T cell receptor beta chains from one sample, sequenced in a study of glioma-infiltrating T cells. TCRdb called the multiplex PCR reads again in MiXCR, with one record for every CDR3 protein. The sample includes about 3,800 distinct CDR3 sequences, around a third seen only once; the top ten take about 26%. Sequencing was done on a sample of glioma tissue, nonneoplastic brain tissue, or PBMCs (not recorded which). The receptors derive from a human donor with low-grade glioma or glioblastoma, undergoing nonglioma brain surgery, or in good health (not recorded which). Each CDR3 is given without its conserved first and last residue. Only part of the rows carry a size: once, few, many, or a class if the clone is expanded.

>many|TRBV2
ASRDTKLAVITDTQY
>.|TRBV27
ASSYLAGGRYGYT
>.|TRBV5-1
ASSAYKGGTEAF
>many|TRBV5-6
ASSLWGSTDTQY
>large|TRBV6-1
ASRPTSGQTQY
>few|TRBV19
ASSIDFVGNTIY
>medium-sized|TRBV7-6
ASSLDNANNSPLH
>medium-sized|TRBV7-2
ASSLVGDEGGYT
>.|TRBV9
AGQGDNTGELF
>medium-sized|TRBV6-1
ASQVAGNYGYT
>medium-sized|TRBV4-1
ASSRGPGGDGYT
>.|TRBV6-5
ARSYPIYGGDTDTQY
>.|TRBV6-1
ASRPSPGQSYEQY
>.|TRBV4-1
ASSQPAGDSDTRY
>medium-sized|TRBV7-8
ASSRHNIQY
>once|TRBV12-3/TRBV12-4
ASSPGGLAGGLYEQY
>.|TRBV30
AWSGPQEDTQY
>medium-sized|TRBV6-1
ASSLGTSYEQY
>few|TRBV11-2
ASGSWMEETQY
>many|TRBV2
ASKTGFEAF
>many|TRBV4-2
ASSQASGGRGATGGYT
>many|TRBV4-3
ASSQGVGLSYEQY
>.|TRBV12-3/TRBV12-4
ASSFAPTGVNYGYT
>.|TRBV18
ASSSGLMSSPLH
>many|TRBV29-1
SVEIGTVNTEAF
>many|TRBV7-8
ASSLRGGDTEAF
>many|TRBV5-1
ASMPGLSNSPLH
>.|TRBV6-2/TRBV6-3
ASRPTGSYNEQF
>many|TRBV19
ASSPGTSGTYEQY
>.|TRBV4-2
ASSQDVLRAGKLF
>many|TRBV7-9
ASSATSLNTEAF
>.|TRBV20-1
SARGGQGALDYGYT
>few|TRBV5-1
ASSLDRGPSNTEAF
>few|TRBV5-6
ASSTGTGGGEKLF
>many|TRBV7-3
ASSLMQGGTGELF
>medium-sized|TRBV27
ASSSNPDRGPNSPLH
>.|TRBV2
ASRESSYEQY
>.|TRBV29-1
SVEVGTVNTEAF
>.|TRBV6-2/TRBV6-3
AASRDTRIDEQF
>.|TRBV11-1
ASLTSNYGYT
>large|TRBV6-1
ASRPSSGNEQF
>.|TRBV30
AWSRARSYEQY
>many|TRBV10-3
ATRGTGELF
>.|TRBV4-1
ASQSVGSSYEQY
>medium-sized|TRBV20-1
SARDISGFNNEQF
>many|TRBV6-4
ASSDCNNSSYEQY
>medium-sized|TRBV6-1
ATGGTGLGYT
>large|TRBV6-1
ASSSPSGGFPYNEQF
>.|TRBV7-2
ASSFFVGSSYEQY
>medium-sized|TRBV27
ASSSQGLAGDTQY
>large|TRBV27
ASSLFPLPSNEKLF
>large|TRBV6-2/TRBV6-3
ASSYLTVPYGYT
>many|TRBV4-1
ASSQEGGGPEAF
>.|TRBV7-2
ASSLDGGGEHGYT
>few|TRBV30
AWSVPTDTQY
>medium-sized|TRBV20-1
SAGDSPYGYT
>medium-sized|TRBV19
ASSHLSNQPQH
>.|TRBV12-3/TRBV12-4
ASHLAGGLYEQY
>medium-sized|TRBV7-9
ASSSNLNTEAF